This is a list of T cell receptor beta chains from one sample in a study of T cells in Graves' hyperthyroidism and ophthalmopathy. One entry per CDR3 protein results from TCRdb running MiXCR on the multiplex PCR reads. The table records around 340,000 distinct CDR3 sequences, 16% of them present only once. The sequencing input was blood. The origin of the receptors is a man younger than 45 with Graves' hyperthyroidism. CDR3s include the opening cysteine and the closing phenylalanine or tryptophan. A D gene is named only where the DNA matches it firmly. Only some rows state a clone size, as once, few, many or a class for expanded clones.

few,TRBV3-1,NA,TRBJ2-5,CASSQDRRSEGTQYF,TGTGCCAGCAGCCAAGACCGGAGGTCCGAGGGGACCCAGTACTTC
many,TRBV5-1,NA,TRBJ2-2,CASSQGSFGGELFF,TGCGCCAGCAGCCAGGGCTCCTTTGGCGGGGAGCTGTTTTTT
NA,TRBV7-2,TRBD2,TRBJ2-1,CASSFAGGPNEQFF,TGTGCCAGCAGCTTCGCGGGAGGGCCGAATGAGCAGTTCTTC
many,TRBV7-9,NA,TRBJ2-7,CASSSDTGFSYEQYF,TGTGCCAGCAGCTCCGACACAGGGTTCTCCTACGAGCAGTACTTC
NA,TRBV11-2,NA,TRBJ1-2,CASSSSEEYGYTF,TGTGCCAGCAGCTCTTCAGAGGAATATGGCTACACCTTC
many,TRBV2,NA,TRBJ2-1,CASTTRGYEREQFF,TGTGCCAGCACAACTAGGGGGTATGAGCGTGAGCAGTTCTTC
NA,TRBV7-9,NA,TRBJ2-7,CASSLGSLAYEQYF,TGTGCCAGCAGCTTAGGGAGTCTCGCCTACGAGCAGTACTTC
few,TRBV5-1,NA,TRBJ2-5,CASKTSGIQETQYF,TGCGCCAGCAAAACGTCGGGGATCCAAGAGACCCAGTACTTC
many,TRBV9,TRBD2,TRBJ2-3,CASSVEGTSTDTQYF,TGTGCCAGCAGCGTAGAGGGGACTAGTACAGATACGCAGTATTTT
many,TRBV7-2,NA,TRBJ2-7,CASRYYRNPSYEQYF,TGTGCCAGCAGATATTACAGGAATCCCTCCTACGAGCAGTACTTC
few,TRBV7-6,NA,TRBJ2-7,CASSFHVSYEQYF,TGTGCCAGCAGCTTTCACGTCTCCTACGAGCAGTACTTC
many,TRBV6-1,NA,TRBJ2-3,CATLAEFTDTQYF,TGTGCCACCTTAGCGGAGTTCACAGATACGCAGTATTTT
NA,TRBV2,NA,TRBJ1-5,CARDSVGGNQPQHF,TGTGCCAGAGACTCGGTGGGTGGCAATCAGCCCCAGCATTTT
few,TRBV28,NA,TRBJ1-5,CASRKTALMGPQHF,TGTGCCAGCAGAAAGACAGCCCTCATGGGTCCCCAGCATTTT
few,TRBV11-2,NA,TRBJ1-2,CASSLQAGNYGYTF,TGTGCCAGCAGCTTACAAGCGGGGAACTATGGCTACACCTTC
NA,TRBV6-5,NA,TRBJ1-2,CASSYSRGDYGYTF,TGTGCCAGCAGTTACTCGAGGGGTGACTATGGCTACACCTTC
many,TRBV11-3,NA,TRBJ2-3,CASSKDPGTDTQYF,TGTGCCAGCAGCAAGGACCCAGGCACAGATACGCAGTATTTT
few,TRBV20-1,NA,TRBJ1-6,CSASRGTNSPLHF,TGCAGTGCTAGTAGGGGGACTAATTCACCCCTCCACTTT
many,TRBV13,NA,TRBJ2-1,CASSLGPGVTYNEQFF,TGTGCCAGCAGCCTAGGGCCGGGGGTCACCTACAATGAGCAGTTCTTC
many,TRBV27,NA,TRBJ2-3,CASSLSSAGRGTQYF,TGTGCCAGCAGTTTATCGAGTGCAGGGAGAGGTACGCAGTATTTT
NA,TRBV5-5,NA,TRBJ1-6,CASSFGVRIGDSPLHF,TGTGCCAGCAGCTTTGGGGTACGAATTGGGGATTCACCCCTCCACTTT
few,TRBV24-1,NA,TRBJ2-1,CATSDSPGQGSYNEQFF,TGTGCCACCAGTGATTCCCCCGGGCAGGGGTCCTACAATGAGCAGTTCTTC
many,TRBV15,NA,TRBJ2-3,CATSRAELTDTQYF,TGTGCCACCAGCCGAGCGGAGCTCACAGATACGCAGTATTTT
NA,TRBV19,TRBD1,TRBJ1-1,CASSPDRGLRTEAFF,TGTGCCAGTAGTCCCGACAGGGGGCTGAGGACTGAAGCTTTCTTT
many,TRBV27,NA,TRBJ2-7,CATRRPSSYEQYF,TGTGCCACCCGACGGCCCAGCTCCTACGAGCAGTACTTC
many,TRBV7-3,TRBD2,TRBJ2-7,CASSLSAGVYEQYF,TGTGCCAGCAGCTTAAGTGCGGGAGTCTACGAGCAGTACTTC
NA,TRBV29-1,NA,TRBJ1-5,CSVESSPGEPQHF,TGCAGCGTTGAAAGTAGTCCTGGAGAGCCCCAGCATTTT
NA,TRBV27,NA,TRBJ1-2,CASSFLGTNYGYTF,TGTGCCAGCAGTTTTCTCGGGACCAACTATGGCTACACCTTC
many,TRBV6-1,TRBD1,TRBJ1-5,CASRDAGGKNNQPQHF,TGTGCCAGCAGGGACGCAGGGGGCAAGAACAATCAGCCCCAGCATTTT
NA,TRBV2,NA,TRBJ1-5,CASGGPGGESNQPQHF,TGTGCCAGCGGGGGCCCTGGGGGCGAGAGCAATCAGCCCCAGCATTTT
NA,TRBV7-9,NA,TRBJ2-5,CASTKAVGIQYF,TGTGCCAGCACGAAAGCGGTCGGGATCCAGTACTTC
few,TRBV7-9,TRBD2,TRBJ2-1,CASSSGNERGGSYNEQFF,TGTGCCAGCAGCTCAGGGAATGAGCGGGGCGGGTCCTACAATGAGCAGTTCTTC
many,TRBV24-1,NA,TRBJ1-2,CATSDYRGDGYTF,TGTGCCACCAGTGATTATCGGGGAGATGGCTACACCTTC
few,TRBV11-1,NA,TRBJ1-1,CASSLDPTANTEAFF,TGTGCCAGCAGCTTAGACCCTACCGCGAACACTGAAGCTTTCTTT